Shown below are 22 T cell receptor beta chains from a single sample sequenced in a study of T cell repertoires in cytomegalovirus infection. These receptors' antigens are unknown. TCRdb used MiXCR to reprocess the reads, holding one entry per CDR3 protein. The sample holds 700,000 to 900,000 distinct CDR3 sequences, about 27% seen once. Here the sequenced sample was cultured CD8+ T cells from PBMCs, taken from culture after CMV antigen stimulation. These TCRs come from a human donor in good health (CMV status not recorded). Some clones in this sample may be carry-over from other donors' samples.

V and J are TRBV28 and TRBJ2-1; 10 positions match TRBD2. V was clipped by 2 bases and J by 8 bases; unmatched bases: 6. Germline-derived CDR1 and CDR2 are MDHEN and SYDVKM. The CDR3 sequence is 15 residues long. The CDR3 reads CASSLSTSGIHEQFF. The CDR3 DNA is TGTGCCAGCAGTTTAAGCACTAGCGGGATCCATGAGCAGTTCTTC.

The chain recombines TRBV15 with TRBJ1-3, with D possibly matching TRBD1 (6 bases). V shed 0 bases and J shed 1 base, with 16 bases lying between them. Germline values: CDR1 LNHNV, CDR2 YYDKDF (reference sequence). This CDR3 contains 18 residues. CDR3 sequence: CATSRDNHLGTSGNTIYF. In nucleotides, the CDR3 is TGTGCCACCAGCAGAGATAATCACCTCGGGACATCTGGAAACACCATATATTTT.

The table lists this clonotype with a few counts. The chain couples TRBV11-2 to TRBJ2-7; 8 bases fit TRBD1. The J segment lost 8 bases and the V segment lost 4 bases, leaving 10 bases of the junction unmatched. Germline CDR1 is SGHAT and CDR2 is FQNNGV. This CDR3 region has 14 residues. The CDR3 region is CASSSKTGDTKQYV. In nucleotides, the CDR3 is TGTGCCAGCAGCTCGAAGACAGGGGATACGAAGCAGTACGTC.

The chain links TRBV24-1 to TRBJ2-3; D possibly corresponds to TRBD2 (7 bases). Germline V gene data show CDR1 as KGHDR and CDR2 as SFDVKD. The CDR3 loop spans 16 amino acids. The germline V and J ends were trimmed by 0 bases and 0 bases, with 9 bases remaining between them. CDR3 bases: TGTGCCACCAGTGATTTGGCGGGGGCCAGCACAGATACGCAGTATTTT. As protein: CATSDLAGASTDTQYF.

This clonotype was counted a few times. This chain connects TRBV28 to TRBJ2-7; 7 nucleotides align to TRBD1. The CDR3 has 13 amino acids. CDR1 is MDHEN and CDR2 is SYDVKM in the germline V gene. J lost 1 base, V lost 6 bases, and 3 bases had no gene match. The DNA for the CDR3 is TGTGCCAGCAGCGACAGGGATTCCTACGAGCAGTACGTC. This sequence encodes CASSDRDSYEQYV.

This chain joins TRBV27 and TRBJ1-2; D is unresolved. CDR1 MNHEY and CDR2 SMNVEV come from the germline V gene (reference sequence). The CDR3 loop spans 13 amino acids. Trimming pared 4 bases from V and 4 bases from J, leaving 10 bases between. In nucleotides, the CDR3 is TGTGCCAGCAGTTCCACAGAGCCCTATGGCTACACCTTC. This translates into CASSSTEPYGYTF.

This clonotype occurred a few times. CDR3 residues: CASRGPQGLNEKLFF. The CDR3 DNA follows: TGTGCCAGCAGGGGTCCACAGGGTCTGAATGAAAAACTGTTTTTT. The J gene is TRBJ1-4, the V gene TRBV27, with D possibly being TRBD1 (6 bases). CDR1 and CDR2 (germline): MNHEY, SMNVEV (reference sequence). V was pared by 6 bases and J by 5 bases, with 16 bases between. The CDR3 loop spans 15 amino acids.

This rearrangement joins TRBV7-9 to TRBJ1-1, with TRBD1 matching 7 bases. V lost 3 bases and J lost 0; bases outside the gene matches: 7. The germline gives CDR1 SEHNR, CDR2 FQNEAQ (reference sequence). This CDR3 is built from 16 residues. CDR3 in DNA: TGTGCCAGCAGCTTGCCCCTACAGGGGTTGAACACTGAAGCTTTCTTT. Translation: CASSLPLQGLNTEAFF.

This rearrangement joins TRBV6-5 to TRBJ2-7; no reliable D call. Germline-derived CDR1 and CDR2 are MNHEY and SVGAGI. This CDR3 spans 13 amino acids. V gave up 6 bases and J gave up 3 bases, with 12 bases separating them. Written as DNA, the CDR3 is TGTGCCAGCAGCCCGGACGGTTACTACGAGCAGTACTTC. Translated, it gives CASSPDGYYEQYF.

The genes are TRBV6-8 and TRBJ2-2, with TRBD1 identical over 12 bases. The germline V gene encodes CDR1 MNHGY and CDR2 SAAAGT. The CDR3 has 17 amino acids. J lost 6 bases, V lost 2 bases, and 7 bases had no gene match. This chain's CDR3 is CASSYDGDRGLSGELFF. The CDR3 DNA follows: TGTGCCAGCAGTTACGATGGGGACAGGGGGCTATCCGGGGAGCTGTTTTTT.

The chain has TRBV20-1 and TRBJ2-3; 7 bases line up with TRBD1. Looked up from germline, CDR1 is DFQATT and CDR2 is SNEGSKA (reference sequence). After removal of 8 bases from V and 5 bases from J, the junction contained 7 bases not matched to a gene. There are 12 residues in the CDR3. The CDR3 DNA reads TGCAGTAACAGACAGGGTGAAGATACGCAGTATTTT. Protein sequence: CSNRQGEDTQYF.

The rearrangement joins TRBV20-1 to TRBJ2-1; 7 bases line up with TRBD1. The CDR3 extends over 15 amino acids. Germline lookup yields CDR1 DFQATT and CDR2 SNEGSKA (reference sequence). Germline trimming cut 1 base from V and 1 base from J; bases unmatched to any gene: 4. The CDR3 is CSARAGTASYNEQFF. CDR3 in DNA: TGCAGTGCTAGAGCGGGGACAGCTTCCTACAATGAGCAGTTCTTC.

This chain links TRBV12-3 or TRBV12-4 with TRBJ1-6, with D possibly matching TRBD1 (5 bases). This CDR3 contains 13 residues. V was clipped by 4 bases and J by 10 bases, with 11 bases between them. CDR3 nucleotides: TGTGCCAGCAGTTCAGGGAAGGGCTCACCCCTCCACTTT. Protein sequence: CASSSGKGSPLHF.

The V call is TRBV7-9, the J call TRBJ2-7; a weak D match, TRBD2 (6 bases). CDR3 size: 13 residues. Between the trimmed V and J ends, which lost 5 bases and 1 base, there was a span of 9 bases. CDR1 and CDR2 from the germline V gene are SEHNR and FQNEAQ (reference sequence). CDR3 DNA sequence: TGTGCCAGCAGCGGGGACTTTTCCTACGAGCAGTACGTC. Translated, it gives CASSGDFSYEQYV.

The rearrangement joins TRBV6-1 to TRBJ1-2, with D unclear. Germline lookup yields CDR1 MNHNS and CDR2 SASEGT. CDR3 length equals 13 residues. V dropped 0 bases and J dropped 5 bases, with 7 bases sitting between them. The DNA of the CDR3 is TGTGCCAGCAGTGAAGCGAGGCCATATGGCTACACCTTC. Protein product: CASSEARPYGYTF.

The DNA of the CDR3 is TGCGCCAGCAGCTTGCAGGGGATTAAAACAGATACGCAGTATTTT. It codes for CASSLQGIKTDTQYF. V usage is TRBV5-1 and J usage is TRBJ2-3; D is possibly TRBD1 (6 bases). The CDR3 sequence is 15 residues long. From germline, CDR1 is SGHRS and CDR2 YFSETQ. V dropped 1 base and J dropped 3 bases, with 12 bases sitting between them. Full variable domain (rest looked up from reference TRBV5-1 and TRBJ2-3): KAGVTQTPRYLIKTRGQQVTLSCSPISGHRSVSWYQQTPGQGLQFLFEYFSETQRNKGNFPGRFSGRQFSNSRSEMNVSTLELGDSALYLCASSLQGIKTDTQYFGPGTRLTVL.

The chain has TRBV2 and TRBJ1-1; a possible D gene is TRBD1 (5 bases). Trimming stripped 5 bases from V and 8 bases from J, with 21 bases between. The CDR3 spans 15 residues. Germline V gene lookup returns CDR1 SNHLY and CDR2 FYNNEI. The CDR3 DNA is TGTGCCAGCAGTCGAGTCTTACAAGGGACCAGGGAAGCTTTCTTT. As protein: CASSRVLQGTREAFF.

This chain links TRBV12-3 or TRBV12-4 with TRBJ2-7; no clear D gene. With 6 bases removed from V and 2 bases from J, the gap between germline ends came to 8 bases. This CDR3 has 12 residues. The CDR3 region is CASRVFPYEQYF. The DNA for the CDR3 is TGTGCCAGCAGGGTATTCCCCTACGAGCAGTACTTC.

The V and J genes are TRBV7-6 and TRBJ2-1; D might be TRBD1 (6 bases). V lost 0 bases and J lost 2, with 23 bases in between. Per germline, CDR1 SGHVS and CDR2 FNYEAQ. The CDR3 has 20 amino acids. CDR3 sequence (DNA): TGTGCCAGCAGCTTAGCTAGCGTCCTACAGGGCCCTGACGCCTACAATGAGCAGTTCTTC. It encodes CASSLASVLQGPDAYNEQFF.

This clonotype came up a few times. The chain employs TRBV12-3 or TRBV12-4 and TRBJ1-2, with D possibly TRBD1 on 6 matching bases. This CDR3 has 17 residues. Trimming removed 3 bases at V and 2 bases at J, with 19 bases between. CDR3 sequence: CASSFYIRTAPNYGYTF. In nucleotides, the CDR3 is TGTGCCAGCAGTTTCTATATTAGGACAGCCCCAAACTATGGCTACACCTTC.

This clonotype was detected ten times or more. The chain joins TRBV7-9 to TRBJ2-4; 9 bases match TRBD1. With 6 bases clipped from V and 2 bases from J, the junction kept 11 bases outside the gene matches. The germline gives CDR1 SEHNR, CDR2 FQNEAQ (reference sequence). This CDR3 is 17 amino acids long. DNA of the CDR3: TGTGCCAGCAGTTCAAACAGGGGGCGCCGGACCAAAAACATTCAGTACTTC. Residues: CASSSNRGRRTKNIQYF.

The V and J genes are TRBV29-1 and TRBJ1-1; no clear D gene. The ends were cut back, 8 bases at V and 1 base at J, with 11 bases in the middle. The CDR3 covers 12 residues. Germline CDR1 and CDR2: SQVTM and ANQGSEA. CDR3 amino acids: CSRRSENTEAFF. DNA of the CDR3: TGCAGCAGAAGGTCGGAGAACACTGAAGCTTTCTTT.